This T cell receptor (beta chain) was documented in a study of blood T cell repertoires in COVID-19 (TCRdb year 2020). Looking at the study overall: Samples covering the acute and convalescent phases of COVID-19 were provided by collaborators in the United States, Italy and Spain. The prospective study material was composed of cDNA or gDNA derived from T cells, B-cell-depleted T cells, or PBMCs. The dataset comprised deeply sampled blood TCRbeta repertoires from subjects exposed to, actively infected with, or recovered from COVID-19. A freely available public database, intended as a resource for researchers studying the immune response to SARS-CoV-2, is where the repertoires were released. The samples were drawn from two sources: the first 160 participants of the ongoing ImmuneRACE study, and 1,200 or so subjects contributed by 6 global collaborators. Nearly every sample came with metadata listing a de-identified subject ID, COVID-19 status, age in years and sex. Where HLA class I and class II types were available, the types were taken from metadata supplied by the sample provider, not from assay-based typing.

Counted from cysteine to phenylalanine, this CDR3 has 13 amino acids. The entry retains the CDR3 DNA only, 39 bases that are in frame from base 1. The junction carries 8 bases between V and J, which are trimmed by 2 bases and 9 bases respectively. Per the germline V gene, MNHEY is the CDR1 and SVGAGI is the CDR2. The immunoSEQ Assay, a bias-controlled multiplex PCR, was used to amplify TCRbeta CDR3 regions from genomic DNA. Concerning the study's data processing: The number of nucleated cells in each sample was estimated by amplification of reference gene primers within the assay. Sequence reads were collapsed and filtered to measure the absolute abundance of every unique TCRbeta CDR3 rearrangement. For each sample, productive Simpson clonality was calculated as the square root of Simpson's diversity index over productive rearrangements. This immuneACCESS table, as held by TCRdb, lists in-frame sequences with V and J called but not all clones. Of the missing ones, under half trace to an unresolved V gene in checked studies; the others have no known cause. V and J calls and clone size are given by that table; D and trimming were obtained from the DNA. Here the sample has about 140,000 clones; approximately 81% occur a single time. The ten largest clones represent roughly 8% of the sample.

What the research found in general, with its limitations: How much clinical and demographic metadata was included differed by source and by participant, and the metadata was provided uncurated.

Each collaborating institution followed its own protocols to collect whole blood in K2EDTA tubes. For TCRbeta analysis, collaborator samples were shipped as frozen whole blood, as isolated PBMCs, or as DNA extracted from either sample type. This clone appeared once. Its antigen has not been determined. Nothing much larger sits one base from this clone, and base qualities are not available. This receptor was identified in a human donor in a cohort sampled during active COVID-19. The chain links TRBV6-5 with TRBJ1-6; no D gene call is confident. Input material: peripheral blood. The DNA sequence follows: TGTGCCAGCAGTTACGACATTAGTTCACCCCTCCACTTT. Translated, this gives CASSYDISSPLHF.